This T cell receptor beta chain was recorded in a study of vaccination and CD4 T cells after COVID-19. Trimming cost V 3 bases and J 8 bases; bases outside gene matches: 8. The CDR3 contains 14 residues. Germline loops: CDR1 MNHNS, CDR2 SASEGT. General observations from the study: The appearance of a median about 86% of reactive clones in convalescent patients occurred only post-vaccination.

Oncomine TCR Beta short-read sequencing was applied to DNA from cultured CD4+ T cells. Cultures of CD4+ T cells served as the source for extracting genomic DNA. MiXCR was run by TCRdb on the PCR reads, yielding one entry per CDR3 protein. The top ten clones hold around 33% of a sample with about 14,000 distinct CDR3 sequences, roughly 34% of them seen once. Turning to this clonotype: Its antigen remains unidentified.

Noted treatment: roughly 10-day PBMC culture with coronavirus spike peptide pools or control peptides (ViraFEST assay). Wells contained 1.5 million to 2.5 million PBMCs each, and these were cultured with about 9.2 IU/ml IL-2 and 9.5 to 10 ug/ml peptide pools. On days 3 and 7, half the medium was swapped for fresh IL-2-containing medium. The source material was cultured CD4+ T cells from blood. The source of this sequence is a human donor with COVID-19. This rearrangement joins TRBV6-1 to TRBJ1-2; TRBD1 matches at 8 bases. CDR3 bases: TGTGCCAGCAGTGACCCTCAGGGGGCAGAGGGCTACACCTTC. It yields the protein CASSDPQGAEGYTF.